The 8 T cell receptor beta chains in this list originate from one sample, sequenced in a study of OX40 agonist ivuxolimab in advanced cancers. Receptor libraries were prepared by the immunoSEQ multiplex PCR assay. TCRdb obtained this table from immuneACCESS and retained in-frame rearrangements with V and J assigned. These tables miss some clones; where compared with another copy, unresolved V genes account for less than half of the shortfall, and the remainder is unexplained. The sample has roughly 110,000 clones on record, around 93% of them singletons. The top ten clonotypes cover 1% to 1.5% of the sample. The specimen comprised CD4+ or CD8+ T cells sorted from blood, sampled in a trial of the OX40 agonist ivuxolimab. Receptors were obtained from an adult with an advanced solid tumor such as melanoma, head and neck, liver or kidney cancer.

The V and J genes are TRBV6-4 and TRBJ2-1; D uncertain. The CDR3 sequence is 12 residues long. V shed 6 bases and J shed 3 bases, with 6 bases lying between them. Germline V lookup: CDR1 MRHNA, CDR2 SNTAGT. CDR3 sequence: CASSDLYNEQFF. CDR3 in DNA: TGTGCCAGCAGCGATCTCTACAATGAGCAGTTCTTC.

The chain carries TRBV7-9 and TRBJ1-1; D gene uncertain. The CDR3 covers 15 residues. Germline loops: CDR1 SEHNR, CDR2 FQNEAQ (reference sequence). Trimming cost V 3 bases and J 0 bases, with 11 bases left between them. The CDR3: CASSFDGDVNTEAFF. The CDR3 DNA is TGTGCCAGCAGCTTTGACGGGGATGTGAACACTGAAGCTTTCTTT.

The V call is TRBV5-1, the J call TRBJ2-2; 8 bases agree with TRBD2. Germline trimming cut 5 bases from V and 0 bases from J; bases unmatched to any gene: 3. The CDR3 totals 15 residues. The germline CDR1 and CDR2 sequences are SGHRS and YFSETQ. Here the CDR3 reads CASSSGTPNTGELFF. DNA of the CDR3: TGCGCCAGCAGTAGCGGGACTCCGAACACCGGGGAGCTGTTTTTT. Full variable domain (remainder filled in from reference TRBV5-1 and TRBJ2-2): KAGVTQTPRYLIKTRGQQVTLSCSPISGHRSVSWYQQTPGQGLQFLFEYFSETQRNKGNFPGRFSGRQFSNSRSEMNVSTLELGDSALYLCASSSGTPNTGELFFGEGSRLTVL.

CDR3 DNA: TGCGCCAGCAGCTCGGACAGGGGGAACACCGGGGAGCTGTTTTTT. Its protein product is CASSSDRGNTGELFF. The chain joins TRBV5-1 to TRBJ2-2; TRBD1 matches 9 bases. CDR3 size: 15 residues. Germline lookup yields CDR1 SGHRS and CDR2 YFSETQ. J gave up 1 base and V 3 bases, and 1 base lay outside the gene matches.

This clone turned up a few times. This rearrangement joins TRBV4-1 to TRBJ2-1, with D maybe TRBD1 (6 bases). Trimming took off 4 bases at V and 0 bases at J, with 10 bases between the two ends. Germline CDR1 is MGHRA and CDR2 is YSYEKL. The CDR3 is 15 residues long. CDR3 loop: CASSRQVNSYNEQFF. The CDR3 DNA reads as TGCGCCAGCAGCCGACAGGTGAACTCCTACAATGAGCAGTTCTTC.

The chain couples TRBV29-1 to TRBJ2-7; 7 nucleotides align to TRBD1. CDR3 length equals 12 residues. Germline CDR1 and CDR2: SQVTM and ANQGSEA. The V and J ends lost 4 bases and 1 base, in that order; junction bases with no gene match: 1. Here the CDR3 DNA reads TGCAGCGTTGGGGACAGATCCTACGAGCAGTACTTC. This gives the protein CSVGDRSYEQYF.

V usage is TRBV6-5 and J usage is TRBJ1-3; 10 nucleotides match TRBD1. This CDR3 has 15 amino acids. Germline values: CDR1 MNHEY, CDR2 SVGAGI. Trimming at V came to 2 bases and at J to 3 bases, leaving 1 base not matched to a gene. The CDR3 reads CASSYGQGGGNTIYF. Written as DNA, the CDR3 is TGTGCCAGCAGTTACGGACAGGGGGGTGGAAACACCATATATTTT.

This chain uses TRBV11-2 with TRBJ1-1; D gene unclear. The CDR3 length is 13 residues. The germline CDR1 and CDR2 sequences are SGHAT and FQNNGV. V was cut by 0 bases and J by 1 base, with 3 bases left in between. Written as DNA, the CDR3 is TGTGCCAGCAGCTTAGACGCGAACACTGAAGCTTTCTTT. It encodes CASSLDANTEAFF.